This is a list of T cell receptor beta chains from one sample in a study of blood T cells in healthy people across ages. Each CDR3 protein is one row after TCRdb ran MiXCR on the 5' RACE reads. The repertoire holds about 780,000 distinct CDR3 sequences, with about 26% as singletons. These data also featured in a second study, about T cells of mothers and their children.

Material: blood. All receptors derive from a boy aged 5-17 years in good health. The CDR3 runs from the conserved cysteine through the conserved F or W. Fields, in order: J gene, D gene, V gene, clone size, CDR3 DNA, CDR3 protein. D genes are given only for firm matches. Rows give clone size only sometimes, using once, few, many, or a class for an expanded clone.

TRBJ2-5,-,TRBV5-1,few,TGCGCCAGCAGCTCCCAGATCACTGGAGAGACCCAGTACTTC,CASSSQITGETQYF
TRBJ2-1,-,TRBV6-5,few,TGTGCCAGCAGTTACCAACGACGGAGCTCCTACAATGAGCAGTTCTTC,CASSYQRRSSYNEQFF
TRBJ2-7,TRBD1,TRBV4-1,-,TGCGCCAGCAGCCAAATGACAGGGGACTACGAGCAGTACTTC,CASSQMTGDYEQYF
TRBJ2-7,TRBD2,TRBV9,-,TGTGCCAGCAGCGTACTAGCGGGGGGCTACGAGCAGTACTTC,CASSVLAGGYEQYF
TRBJ2-1,-,TRBV27,few,TGTGCCAGCAGCCGAGGGGCCGACTCCTACAATGAGCGGTTCTTC,CASSRGADSYNERFF
TRBJ2-7,-,TRBV5-1,few,TGCGCCAGCAGCTTGGGACCGATCTACGAGCAGTACTTC,CASSLGPIYEQYF
TRBJ2-1,-,TRBV29-1,few,TGCAGCGTTGACCTCGGGGCCCACAATGAGCAGTTCTTC,CSVDLGAHNEQFF
TRBJ2-7,-,TRBV7-8,-,TGTGCCAGCAGCCTACGGATGAAGGGCGGCGAGCAGTACTTC,CASSLRMKGGEQYF
TRBJ2-7,-,TRBV9,-,TGTGCCAGCAGCGTAGCAGGGCGGGCCTACGAGCAGTACTTC,CASSVAGRAYEQYF
TRBJ2-5,-,TRBV11-2,-,TGTGCCAGCAGCTCGATCATTGACACCCGGGCGGCAGAGACCCAGTACTTC,CASSSIIDTRAAETQYF
TRBJ2-5,TRBD2,TRBV9,-,TGTGCCAGCAGCGCTAGCGGGGGGGCCCCATCAGAGACCCAGTACTTC,CASSASGGAPSETQYF
TRBJ2-5,-,TRBV4-1,-,TGCGCCAGCAGCCAAGGAGCGGGACAGAGAGTAGCGGAAGAGACCCAGTACTTC,CASSQGAGQRVAEETQYF
TRBJ1-5,-,TRBV3-1,-,TGTGCCAGCAGCCAAGTTGTCCAGGGCCTCAAGCACAAGACCGATCAGCCCCAGCATTTT,CASSQVVQGLKHKTDQPQHF
TRBJ2-5,-,TRBV25-1,-,TGTGCCAGCAGAGATCAATACCGGGACGGAGAGACCCAGTACTTC,CASRDQYRDGETQYF
TRBJ2-5,-,TRBV7-6,few,TGTGCCCCGCGAGAGACCCAGTACTTC,CAPRETQYF
TRBJ1-4,-,TRBV5-1,-,TGCGCCAGCAGCCTGGACCCTCCCGGGAGCGTGACTAATGAAAAACTGTTTTTT,CASSLDPPGSVTNEKLFF
TRBJ1-2,-,TRBV12-3/TRBV12-4,-,TGTGCCAGCAGTTGGGCCCCAGGGGACTATGGCTACACCTTC,CASSWAPGDYGYTF
TRBJ2-5,-,TRBV6-6,-,TGTGCCAGCAGTTACTCGTTAAGCAAAGAGACCCAGTACTTC,CASSYSLSKETQYF
TRBJ2-7,-,TRBV7-6,few,TGTGCCAGCAGCTTCGACAGCTCCCCCTCCTACGAGCAGTACTTC,CASSFDSSPSYEQYF
TRBJ2-5,-,TRBV7-9,-,TGTGCCAGCAGCTTACCTGGGTCCAAAAGGGGTCGAGAGACCCAGTACTTC,CASSLPGSKRGRETQYF
TRBJ2-5,-,TRBV5-1,-,TGCGCCAGCAGCTTGGCGGCGGGGTCCGAGGAGACCCAGTACTTC,CASSLAAGSEETQYF
TRBJ2-5,-,TRBV10-2,many,TGCGCCAGCAGGGCCCGGCCGAGCCCCCAAGAGACCCAGTACTTC,CASRARPSPQETQYF
TRBJ2-1,TRBD2,TRBV29-1,-,TGCAGCGCCGAGGACACGACCGGGACTAGCGGGGAGCAGTTCTTC,CSAEDTTGTSGEQFF
TRBJ2-7,TRBD1,TRBV5-1,few,TGCGCCAGCAGCAGGGGACAGCTGAGCTCCTACGAGCAGTACTTC,CASSRGQLSSYEQYF
TRBJ2-7,-,TRBV5-1,-,TGCGCCAGCAGGGGGGATCCCGGCTCCTACGAGCAGTACTTC,CASRGDPGSYEQYF
TRBJ2-7,-,TRBV20-1,-,TGCAGTGCTCTGGACTCCTACGAGCAGTACTTC,CSALDSYEQYF
TRBJ2-7,-,TRBV9,-,TGTGCCAGCAGCGTAGGTGTGGGGATCTACGAGCAGTACTTC,CASSVGVGIYEQYF
TRBJ2-7,-,TRBV30,few,TGTGCCTGGACAGGCTCCTACGAGCAGTACTTC,CAWTGSYEQYF
TRBJ2-5,TRBD2,TRBV9,few,TGTGCCAGCAGCGTAGCCCCAGCGGGGGGCCAAGAGACCCAGTACTTC,CASSVAPAGGQETQYF
TRBJ2-1,-,TRBV5-1,-,TGCGCCAGCAGCTTGCAGGGGAACCCCTACAATGAGCAGTTCTTC,CASSLQGNPYNEQFF
TRBJ2-1,-,TRBV20-1,-,TGCAGTGCCCTTGAGGCGGACGGCTTGGCCTACAATGAGCAGTTCTTC,CSALEADGLAYNEQFF
TRBJ2-7,-,TRBV29-1,-,TGCAGCGTTGAACTCAGGGAGGAGTACGAGCAGTACTTC,CSVELREEYEQYF
TRBJ1-1,-,TRBV20-1,few,TGCAGTGCTAGGAGCGGAGAAACTGAAGCTTTCTTT,CSARSGETEAFF
TRBJ1-2,-,TRBV7-9,-,TGTGCCAGCAGCTGGGGAGGGTCTGGCTACACCTTC,CASSWGGSGYTF
TRBJ2-5,-,TRBV12-3/TRBV12-4,-,TGTGCCAGCAGTCCGTCAGAGAGAGAGACCCAGTACTTC,CASSPSERETQYF
TRBJ2-2,TRBD1,TRBV11-2,-,TGTGCCAGCAGGACAGGGGGACGGGGCACCGGGGAGCTGTTTTTT,CASRTGGRGTGELFF
TRBJ2-5,TRBD2,TRBV6-6,-,TGTGCCAGCAGTAACCCGCGGGGGGGCGGGGAGACCCAGTACTTC,CASSNPRGGGETQYF
TRBJ2-7,-,TRBV4-1,-,TGCGCCAGCAGCCAAACTATCGGATCGGTTAGCTCCTACGAGCAGTACTTC,CASSQTIGSVSSYEQYF
TRBJ2-2,TRBD2,TRBV5-1,-,TGCGCCAGCAGCCTACTAGCGGGGGGCCCCACCGGGGAGCTGTTTTTT,CASSLLAGGPTGELFF
TRBJ1-2,-,TRBV2,few,TGTGCCAGCACAGGAGAACGGTATGGCTACACCTTC,CASTGERYGYTF
TRBJ2-5,TRBD1,TRBV13,-,TGTGCCAGCAGCTCCCGGGACAGGGGGCCGGGGGAGTCCCAGTACTTC,CASSSRDRGPGESQYF
TRBJ2-5,-,TRBV5-1,-,TGCGCCAGCAGCCTCAATACAGGGGAGGTAGGAGAGACCCAGTACTTC,CASSLNTGEVGETQYF
TRBJ1-5,TRBD1,TRBV19,few,TGTGCCAGTAGTATGGAGAGAGGGACAGGGTTTCAGCCCCAGCATTTT,CASSMERGTGFQPQHF
TRBJ1-4,TRBD1,TRBV12-3/TRBV12-4,few,TGTGCCAGCAGTTTCGGACAGGAGAATGAAAAACTGTTTTTT,CASSFGQENEKLFF
TRBJ2-5,-,TRBV24-1,-,TGTGCCACCAGTGATTCGTCTATGGAGACCCAGTACTTC,CATSDSSMETQYF
TRBJ2-2,TRBD1,TRBV29-1,few,TGCAGCGGACAGGGGGTGGACACCGGGGAGCTGTTTTTT,CSGQGVDTGELFF
TRBJ2-3,-,TRBV20-1,-,TGCAGTGCTACCACGGATACGCAGTATTTT,CSATTDTQYF
TRBJ1-2,TRBD1,TRBV19,few,TGTGCCAGTAGTAGAGCGGGGACAGGGGGCCGTGGCTACACCTTC,CASSRAGTGGRGYTF
TRBJ2-3,TRBD1,TRBV28,-,TGTGCCAGCAGTCCCGGGACAGCTCGCAGCACAGATACGCAGTATTTT,CASSPGTARSTDTQYF
TRBJ2-7,-,TRBV3-1,many,TGTGCCAGCAGCCCCCTCGGGGGAGAGCAGTACTTC,CASSPLGGEQYF
TRBJ2-1,-,TRBV29-1,-,TGCAGCGTTGATCACAATGAGCAGTTCTTC,CSVDHNEQFF
TRBJ1-1,-,TRBV5-1,-,TGCGCCAGCAGCTTGAGGTGGGGAGACACTGAAGCTTTCTTT,CASSLRWGDTEAFF
TRBJ2-2,-,TRBV29-1,-,TGCAGCGTTGTGGTCACGAACACCGGGGAGCTGTTTTTT,CSVVVTNTGELFF
TRBJ1-2,-,TRBV5-1,-,TGCGCCAGCAGCGCCGGAGGGGCGATTAGTGGCTACACCTTC,CASSAGGAISGYTF
TRBJ2-2,TRBD1,TRBV12-3/TRBV12-4,few,TGTGCCAGCAGTTTACCGGGACAGGGGGCTCGGGGGGAGCTGTTTTTT,CASSLPGQGARGELFF
TRBJ1-1,TRBD1,TRBV12-5,-,TGTGCTAGTGGTTTGGCCGACAGGGTGACTGAAGCTTTCTTT,CASGLADRVTEAFF
TRBJ2-1,TRBD2,TRBV5-1,-,TGCGCCAGCAGCTTCCAACTAGCGGGGCGCTCCTACAATGAGCAGTTCTTC,CASSFQLAGRSYNEQFF
TRBJ2-4,-,TRBV27,-,TGTGCCAGCAGTTTCTTTGACATTCAGTACTTC,CASSFFDIQYF
TRBJ2-5,-,TRBV5-4,-,TGTGCCAGCGGGACGGGACCTCAAGAGACCCAGTACTTC,CASGTGPQETQYF